Listed here are 11 T cell receptor beta chains from one sample, sequenced in a study of blood T cell repertoires in COVID-19. The protocol was immunoSEQ multiplex PCR, while the TCRdb copy is restricted to in-frame clones and leaves out a portion. The sample includes 77,000 or so clones, 83% of them seen just once. Material: peripheral blood. Source of these receptors: an older woman with acute or convalescent COVID-19.

This chain connects TRBV5-1 to TRBJ2-1; TRBD2 matches 9 bases. The CDR3 is 14 amino acids. The germline CDR1 and CDR2 sequences are SGHRS and YFSETQ. V lost 7 bases, J lost 5 bases, and 7 bases stayed unmatched. The CDR3: CASRPKRGDNEQFF. The CDR3 DNA sequence: TGCGCCAGCCGACCGAAGCGGGGGGACAATGAGCAGTTCTTC.

A note on this clone: Other DNA sequences of this sample code for an identical CDR3. The rearrangement joins TRBV5-1 to TRBJ1-2; 8 positions agree with TRBD1. CDR3 length: 15 amino acids. V was pared by 0 bases and J by 4 bases, with 5 bases of the junction left unmatched. From germline, CDR1 is SGHRS and CDR2 YFSETQ. In nucleotides, the CDR3 is TGCGCCAGCAGCTTGGACGGACAGGGAAGCTATGGCTACACCTTC. This translates into CASSLDGQGSYGYTF.

The rearrangement uses TRBV14 and TRBJ2-1, with D tentatively TRBD2 (6 bases). The CDR3 sequence is 13 residues long. Germline lookup yields CDR1 SGHDN and CDR2 FVKESK. V dropped 3 bases and J dropped 12 bases, with 15 bases sitting between them. The CDR3 reads CASSQVVGRRQFF. For the CDR3, the DNA is TGTGCCAGCAGCCAGGTCGTTGGGAGGAGGCAGTTCTTC.

Only a few counts were recorded for this clone. At one of its ends the junction is not consistent with the germline gene, which may arise from a read error. This chain connects TRBV5-1 to TRBJ2-1; TRBD2 matches at 9 bases. This CDR3 region has 17 residues. Germline V gene sequence: CDR1 SGHRS, CDR2 YFSETQ. CDR3 residues: CASSLVLRGGSHNEQFF. The CDR3 coding sequence is TGCGCCAGCAGCTTGGTCTTGCGGGGGGGCTCCCACAATGAGCAGTTCTTC.

The chain recombines TRBV27 with TRBJ2-3; 8 positions agree with TRBD2. The V gene's germline CDR1 is MNHEY and CDR2 SMNVEV (reference sequence). V was pared by 4 bases and J by 0 bases, with 6 bases of the junction left unmatched. The CDR3 has 16 amino acids. The CDR3 sequence: CASSSPGGPSTDTQYF. The CDR3, as DNA: TGTGCCAGCAGTTCCCCGGGGGGGCCGAGCACAGATACGCAGTATTTT.

V gene TRBV7-8 combines with J gene TRBJ1-6; TRBD1 agrees at 9 bases. Germline values: CDR1 SGHVS, CDR2 FQNEAQ. This CDR3 spans 15 amino acids. J was trimmed by 9 bases and V by 3 bases; bases with no gene match: 6. CDR3 nucleotides: TGTGCCAGCAGCTTCTTGGGGACAGGGAGTTCACCCCTCCACTTT. Its translation is CASSFLGTGSSPLHF.

The chain recombines TRBV20-1 with TRBJ1-5; possible D gene TRBD1, 6 bases. The V end was cut by 3 bases, the J end by 3 bases, with 15 bases between. Germline V gene sequence: CDR1 DFQATT, CDR2 SNEGSKA (reference sequence). The CDR3 has 15 amino acids. The DNA for the CDR3 is TGCAGTGCTAGTATGGGACAAAGTACCAATCAGCCCCAGCATTTT. Its translation is CSASMGQSTNQPQHF.

This clone has only a few counts. V usage is TRBV10-3 and J usage is TRBJ2-3, with D unresolved. Per the germline V gene, CDR1 is ENHRY and CDR2 is SYGVKD. The CDR3 has 11 residues. V lost 4 bases and J lost 4, with 3 bases in between. CDR3 coding DNA: TGTGCCATCAGTGTAGCAGATACGCAGTATTTT. Translation: CAISVADTQYF.

This chain joins TRBV7-3 and TRBJ1-1, with D perhaps TRBD1 (5 bases). Germline V gene data show CDR1 as SGHTA and CDR2 as FQGTGA. V lost 5 bases and J lost 1, with 17 bases in between. CDR3 size: 16 residues. The CDR3 protein is CASSPTVGRANTEAFF. Written as DNA, the CDR3 is TGTGCCAGCAGCCCGACAGTAGGGAGGGCGAACACTGAAGCTTTCTTT.

In this sample, this clone turned up a few times. The chain links TRBV5-1 to TRBJ1-1; 10 nucleotides agree with TRBD1. From germline, CDR1 is SGHRS and CDR2 YFSETQ. Losses at the gene ends were 4 bases for V and 3 bases for J; bases not matched to a gene: 6. The CDR3 is made up of 15 amino acids. The CDR3 coding sequence is TGCGCCAGCAGCCCGGGACAGGGGTTTGACACTGAAGCTTTCTTT. Translating gives CASSPGQGFDTEAFF. Together with reference TRBV5-1 and TRBJ1-1, the CDR3 gives the full variable domain: KAGVTQTPRYLIKTRGQQVTLSCSPISGHRSVSWYQQTPGQGLQFLFEYFSETQRNKGNFPGRFSGRQFSNSRSEMNVSTLELGDSALYLCASSPGQGFDTEAFFGQGTRLTVV.

In this sample, this clone turned up once. This chain links TRBV12-3 or TRBV12-4 with TRBJ1-2, with D uncertain. CDR3 length: 12 amino acids. V gave up 7 bases and J gave up 8 bases, with 14 bases separating them. CDR3 region: CASTPGKEGYTF. In DNA, the CDR3 is TGTGCCAGCACCCCGGGAAAGGAGGGCTACACCTTC.